Sequencing of this T cell receptor beta chain was carried out in a study of T cells after yellow fever vaccination. The CDR3 totals 14 residues. V was pared by 3 bases and J by 10 bases, with 8 bases of the junction left unmatched. Germline lookup yields CDR1 DFQATT and CDR2 SNEGSKA (reference sequence). Points from the study as a whole: Researchers cautioned that FACS-sorted repertoires could harbor abundant clonotypes contaminating from the bulk population. Clones from primary vaccination mostly reappeared after the booster (around 96% CD4, 88% CD8).

TCRdb passed the 5' RACE reads through MiXCR, listing each CDR3 protein once. The table lists approximately 550,000 distinct CDR3 sequences, around an eighth of them singletons. With regard to this clonotype: As yet, its antigen is unknown.

The starting material was PBMCs, obtained on the day of the yellow fever booster vaccination. The source of this sequence is a young man who received the YFV17D yellow fever vaccine. The V and J genes are TRBV20-1 and TRBJ2-1; 11 bases fit TRBD2. In DNA, the CDR3 is TGCAGTGCTAGTGTTCTAGCGGGAGGAGGGGAGCAGTTCTTC. Protein: CSASVLAGGGEQFF.